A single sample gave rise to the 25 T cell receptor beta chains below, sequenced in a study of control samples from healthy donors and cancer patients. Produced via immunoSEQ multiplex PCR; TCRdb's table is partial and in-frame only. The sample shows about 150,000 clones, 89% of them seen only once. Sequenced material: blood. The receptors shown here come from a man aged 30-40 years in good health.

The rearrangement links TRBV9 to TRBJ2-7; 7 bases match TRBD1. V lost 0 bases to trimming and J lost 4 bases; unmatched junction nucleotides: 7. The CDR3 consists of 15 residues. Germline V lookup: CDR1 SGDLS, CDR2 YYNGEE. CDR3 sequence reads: CASSVAETGQYEQYF. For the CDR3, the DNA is TGTGCCAGCAGCGTAGCCGAGACAGGGCAGTACGAGCAGTACTTC.

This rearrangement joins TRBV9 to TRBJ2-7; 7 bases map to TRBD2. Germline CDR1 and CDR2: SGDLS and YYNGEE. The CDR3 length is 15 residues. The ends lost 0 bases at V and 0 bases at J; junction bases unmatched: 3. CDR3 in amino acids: CASSVEGGSSYEQYF. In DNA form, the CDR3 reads TGTGCCAGCAGCGTAGAGGGCGGGAGCTCCTACGAGCAGTACTTC.

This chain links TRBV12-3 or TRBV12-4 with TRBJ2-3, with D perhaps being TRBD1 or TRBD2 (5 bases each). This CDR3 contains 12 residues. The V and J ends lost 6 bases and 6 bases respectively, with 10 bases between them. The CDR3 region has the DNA TGTGCCAGCAGGGGGGAGCGGGATACGCAGTATTTT. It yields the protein CASRGERDTQYF.

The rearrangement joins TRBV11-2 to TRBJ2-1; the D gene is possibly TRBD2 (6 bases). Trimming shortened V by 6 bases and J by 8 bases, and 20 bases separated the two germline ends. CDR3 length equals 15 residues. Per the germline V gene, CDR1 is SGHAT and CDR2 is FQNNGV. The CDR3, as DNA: TGTGCCAGCAGTGAACGGCGGGATGCCTTCGATGAGCAGTTCTTC. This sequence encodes CASSERRDAFDEQFF. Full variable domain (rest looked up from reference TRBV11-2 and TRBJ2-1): EAGVAQSPRYKIIEKRQSVAFWCNPISGHATLYWYQQILGQGPKLLIQFQNNGVVDDSQLPKDRFSAERLKGVDSTLKIQPAKLEDSAVYLCASSERRDAFDEQFFGPGTRLTVL.

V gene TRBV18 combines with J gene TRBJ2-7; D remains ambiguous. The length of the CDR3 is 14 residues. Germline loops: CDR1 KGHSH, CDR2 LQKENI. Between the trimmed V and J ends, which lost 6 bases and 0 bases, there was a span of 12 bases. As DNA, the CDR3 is TGTGCCAGCTCCTACACCGGAAGCTCCTACGAGCAGTACTTC. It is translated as CASSYTGSSYEQYF.

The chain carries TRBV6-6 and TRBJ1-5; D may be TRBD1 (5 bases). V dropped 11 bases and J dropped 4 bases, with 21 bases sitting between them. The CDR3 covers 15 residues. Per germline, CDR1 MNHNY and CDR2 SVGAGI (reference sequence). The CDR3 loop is CASCKGTEKNQPQHF. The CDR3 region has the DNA TGTGCCTCATGCAAAGGGACTGAAAAAAATCAGCCCCAGCATTTT.

The CDR3 nucleotides are TGTGCCAGCTCACCAAGACAGGGGAGTGGGTACGAGCAGTACTTC. Translation gives CASSPRQGSGYEQYF. The rearrangement joins TRBV18 to TRBJ2-7; 8 bases are a match to TRBD1. This CDR3 region has 15 residues. Trimming took 2 bases from V and 4 from J; bases not matched to a gene: 7. Per the germline V gene, CDR1 is KGHSH and CDR2 is LQKENI.

The CDR3 coding sequence is TGTGCCAGCAGCCCTACCCCCGGGAGTAGCAATCAGCCCCAGCATTTT. As protein: CASSPTPGSSNQPQHF. J is TRBJ1-5 and V is TRBV5-4; D gene ambiguous. The CDR3 sequence is 16 residues long. V was clipped by 4 bases and J by 0 bases, with 14 bases between them. Per the germline V gene, CDR1 is SGHNT and CDR2 is YYREEE (reference sequence).

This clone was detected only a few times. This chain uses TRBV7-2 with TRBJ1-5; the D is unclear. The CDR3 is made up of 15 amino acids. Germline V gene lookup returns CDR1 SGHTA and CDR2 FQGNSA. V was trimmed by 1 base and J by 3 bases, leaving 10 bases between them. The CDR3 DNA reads TGTGCCAGCAGCTTAGGTCGCGGGTACAATCAGCCCCAGCATTTT. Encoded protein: CASSLGRGYNQPQHF. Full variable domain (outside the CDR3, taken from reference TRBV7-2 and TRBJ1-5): GAGVSQSPSNKVTEKGKDVELRCDPISGHTALYWYRQSLGQGLEFLIYFQGNSAPDKSGLPSDRFSAERTGGSVSTLTIQRTQQEDSAVYLCASSLGRGYNQPQHFGDGTRLSIL.

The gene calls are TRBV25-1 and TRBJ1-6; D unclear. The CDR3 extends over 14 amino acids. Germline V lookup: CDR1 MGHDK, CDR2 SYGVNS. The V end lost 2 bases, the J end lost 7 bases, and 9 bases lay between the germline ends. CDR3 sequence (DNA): TGTGCCAGCAGTGAAGATCCAAGAAATTCACCCCTCCACTTT. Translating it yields CASSEDPRNSPLHF. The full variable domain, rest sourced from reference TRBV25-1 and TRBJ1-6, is EADIYQTPRYLVIGTGKKITLECSQTMGHDKMYWYQQDPGMELHLIHYSYGVNSTEKGDLSSESTVSRIRTEHFPLTLESARPSHTSQYLCASSEDPRNSPLHFGNGTRLTVT.

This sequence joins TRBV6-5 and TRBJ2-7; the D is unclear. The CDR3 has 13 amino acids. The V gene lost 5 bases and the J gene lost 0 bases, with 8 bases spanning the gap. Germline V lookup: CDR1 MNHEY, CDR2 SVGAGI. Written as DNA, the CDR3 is TGTGCCAGCAGTATAATGAACTCCTACGAGCAGTACTTC. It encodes CASSIMNSYEQYF.

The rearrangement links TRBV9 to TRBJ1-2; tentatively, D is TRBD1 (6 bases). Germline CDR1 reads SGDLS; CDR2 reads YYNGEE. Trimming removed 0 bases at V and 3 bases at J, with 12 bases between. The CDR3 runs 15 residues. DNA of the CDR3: TGTGCCAGCAGCGTAGGAGGGGGATTAGACTATGGCTACACCTTC. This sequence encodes CASSVGGGLDYGYTF.

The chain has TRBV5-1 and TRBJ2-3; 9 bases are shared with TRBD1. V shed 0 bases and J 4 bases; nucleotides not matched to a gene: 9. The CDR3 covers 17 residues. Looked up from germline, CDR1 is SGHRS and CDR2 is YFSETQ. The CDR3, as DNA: TGCGCCAGCAGCTTGGGACATCGGGACAGGGATGCAGATACGCAGTATTTT. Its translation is CASSLGHRDRDADTQYF.

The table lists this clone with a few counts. The DNA of the CDR3 is TGCGCCAGCAGTGGACACCAGGGGGCAGAAGGGCAGTACTTC. The encoded protein is CASSGHQGAEGQYF. The rearrangement links TRBV10-1 to TRBJ2-7; the match to TRBD1 covers 8 bases. Per germline, CDR1 WNHNN and CDR2 SYGVQD (reference sequence). Trimming removed 4 bases from V and 9 bases from J; junction bases left unmatched: 11. The CDR3 totals 14 residues.

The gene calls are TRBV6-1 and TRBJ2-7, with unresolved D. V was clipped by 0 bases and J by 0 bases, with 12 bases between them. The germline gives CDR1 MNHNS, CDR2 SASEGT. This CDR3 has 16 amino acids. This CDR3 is CASSEAVRVDSYEQYF. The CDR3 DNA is TGTGCCAGCAGTGAAGCCGTAAGAGTAGACTCCTACGAGCAGTACTTC.

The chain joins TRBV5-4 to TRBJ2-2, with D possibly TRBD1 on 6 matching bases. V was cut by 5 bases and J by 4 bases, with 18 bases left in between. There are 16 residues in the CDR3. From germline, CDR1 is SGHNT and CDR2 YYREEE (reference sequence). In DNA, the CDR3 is TGTGCCAGCAGTTTAGCAGGGGTCTATGGCACCGGGGAGCTGTTTTTT. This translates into CASSLAGVYGTGELFF.

CDR3 DNA: TGTGCCAGCAGCCCACAGGGGGCAAGGGCACCCCTCCACTTT. This encodes CASSPQGARAPLHF. This chain joins TRBV9 and TRBJ1-6; 9 nucleotides agree with TRBD1. There are 14 residues in the CDR3. V shed 4 bases and J 11 bases; nucleotides not matched to a gene: 7. Germline CDR1 reads SGDLS; CDR2 reads YYNGEE.

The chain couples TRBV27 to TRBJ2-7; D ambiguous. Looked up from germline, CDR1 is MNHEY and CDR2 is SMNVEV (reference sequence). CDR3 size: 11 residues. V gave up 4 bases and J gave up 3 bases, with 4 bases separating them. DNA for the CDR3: TGTGCCAGCAGTTCTAACTACGAGCAGTACTTC. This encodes CASSSNYEQYF.

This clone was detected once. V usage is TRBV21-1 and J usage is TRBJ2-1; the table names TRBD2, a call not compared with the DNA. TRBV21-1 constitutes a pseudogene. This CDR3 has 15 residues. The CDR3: CASRARGYSYNEQFF. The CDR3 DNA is TGTGCCAGCAGGGCGCGGGGGTACTCCTACAATGAGCAGTTCTTC.

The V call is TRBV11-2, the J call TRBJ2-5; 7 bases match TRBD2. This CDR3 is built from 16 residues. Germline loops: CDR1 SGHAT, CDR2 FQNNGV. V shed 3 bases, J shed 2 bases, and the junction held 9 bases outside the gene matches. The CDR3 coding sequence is TGTGCCAGCAGCTTCCCCCTCCGGGGGGTTCAAGAGACCCAGTACTTC. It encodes CASSFPLRGVQETQYF.

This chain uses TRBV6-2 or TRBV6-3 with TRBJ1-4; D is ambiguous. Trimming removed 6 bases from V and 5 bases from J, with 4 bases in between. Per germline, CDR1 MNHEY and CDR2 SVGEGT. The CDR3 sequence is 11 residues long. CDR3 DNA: TGTGCCAGCAGCCTGAATGAAAAACTGTTTTTT. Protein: CASSLNEKLFF.

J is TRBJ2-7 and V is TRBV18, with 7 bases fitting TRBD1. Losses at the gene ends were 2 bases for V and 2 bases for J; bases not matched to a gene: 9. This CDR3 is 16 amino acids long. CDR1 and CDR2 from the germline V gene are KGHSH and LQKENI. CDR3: CASSPAWGQQPYEQYF. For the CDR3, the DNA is TGTGCCAGCTCACCAGCTTGGGGACAGCAACCCTACGAGCAGTACTTC.

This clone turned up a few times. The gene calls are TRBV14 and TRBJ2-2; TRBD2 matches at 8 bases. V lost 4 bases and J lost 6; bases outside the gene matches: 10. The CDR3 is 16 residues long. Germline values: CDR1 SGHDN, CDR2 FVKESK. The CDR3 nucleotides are TGTGCCAGCAGCCCCGGGCCCGGGAGGGCCCCCGGGGAGCTGTTTTTT. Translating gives CASSPGPGRAPGELFF.

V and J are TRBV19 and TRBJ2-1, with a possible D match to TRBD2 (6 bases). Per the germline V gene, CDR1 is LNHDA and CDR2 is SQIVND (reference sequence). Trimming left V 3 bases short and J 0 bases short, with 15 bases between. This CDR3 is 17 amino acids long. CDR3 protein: CASSILSGGSSYNEQFF. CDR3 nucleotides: TGTGCCAGTAGTATCCTGAGTGGGGGGAGCTCCTACAATGAGCAGTTCTTC.

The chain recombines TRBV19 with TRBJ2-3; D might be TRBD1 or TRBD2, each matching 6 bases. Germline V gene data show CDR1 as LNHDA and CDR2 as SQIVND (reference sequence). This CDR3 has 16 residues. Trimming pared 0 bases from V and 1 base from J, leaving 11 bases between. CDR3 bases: TGTGCCAGTAGTATAGATGGGGGCGGGGGCACAGATACGCAGTATTTT. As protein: CASSIDGGGGTDTQYF.